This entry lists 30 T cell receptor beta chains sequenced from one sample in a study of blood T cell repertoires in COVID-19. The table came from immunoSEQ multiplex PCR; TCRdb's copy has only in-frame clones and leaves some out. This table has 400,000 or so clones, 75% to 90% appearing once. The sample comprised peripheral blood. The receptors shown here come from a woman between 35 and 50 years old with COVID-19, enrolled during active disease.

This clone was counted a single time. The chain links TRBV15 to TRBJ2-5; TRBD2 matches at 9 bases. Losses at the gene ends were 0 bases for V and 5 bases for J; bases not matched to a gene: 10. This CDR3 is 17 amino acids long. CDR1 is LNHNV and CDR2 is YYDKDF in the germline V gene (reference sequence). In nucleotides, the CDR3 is TGTGCCACCAGCAGAGATGGTAGCGGGGGCCACGGTGAGACCCAGTACTTC. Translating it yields CATSRDGSGGHGETQYF. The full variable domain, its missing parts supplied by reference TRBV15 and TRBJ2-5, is DAMVIQNPRYQVTQFGKPVTLSCSQTLNHNVMYWYQQKSSQAPKLLFHYYDKDFNNEADTPDNFQSRRPNTSFCFLDIRSPGLGDTAMYLCATSRDGSGGHGETQYFGPGTRLLVL.

CDR3 nucleotide sequence: TGTGCCAGCAGCTTAGGGCCATACTATAGCAATCAGCCCCAGCATTTT. The encoded protein is CASSLGPYYSNQPQHF. The chain has TRBV7-8 and TRBJ1-5; D gene ambiguous. The V gene lost 1 base and the J gene lost 0 bases, with 10 bases spanning the gap. CDR1 is SGHVS and CDR2 is FQNEAQ in the germline V gene. The CDR3 consists of 16 residues.

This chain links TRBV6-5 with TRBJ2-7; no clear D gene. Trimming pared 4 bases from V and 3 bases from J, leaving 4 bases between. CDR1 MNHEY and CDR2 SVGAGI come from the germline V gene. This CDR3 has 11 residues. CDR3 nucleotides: TGTGCCAGCAGTTCCTTCTACGAGCAGTACTTC. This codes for CASSSFYEQYF.

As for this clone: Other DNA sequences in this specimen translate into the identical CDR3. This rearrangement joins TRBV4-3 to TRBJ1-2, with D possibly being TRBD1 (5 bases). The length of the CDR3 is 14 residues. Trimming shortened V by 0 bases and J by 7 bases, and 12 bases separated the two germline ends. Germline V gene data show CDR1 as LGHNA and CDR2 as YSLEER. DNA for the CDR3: TGCGCCAGCAGCCAAGATAGGAGGGGCGGTGGCTACACCTTC. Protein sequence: CASSQDRRGGGYTF.

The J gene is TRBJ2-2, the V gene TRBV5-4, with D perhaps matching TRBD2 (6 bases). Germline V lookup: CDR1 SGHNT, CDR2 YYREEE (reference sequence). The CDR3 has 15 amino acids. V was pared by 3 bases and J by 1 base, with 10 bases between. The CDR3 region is CASSWGVLNTGELFF. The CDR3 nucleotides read TGTGCCAGCAGCTGGGGGGTGCTGAACACCGGGGAGCTGTTTTTT.

The CDR3 DNA follows: TGTGCCAGCAGCCAAGCGCCAGGAAACTACGAGCAGTACTTC. As protein: CASSQAPGNYEQYF. V is TRBV3-1 (or the pseudogene TRBV3-2) and J is TRBJ2-7; D is undetermined. CDR3 length: 14 residues. V was clipped by 1 base and J by 3 bases, with 10 bases between them. Germline lookup yields CDR1 LGHDT and CDR2 YNNKEL (reference sequence).

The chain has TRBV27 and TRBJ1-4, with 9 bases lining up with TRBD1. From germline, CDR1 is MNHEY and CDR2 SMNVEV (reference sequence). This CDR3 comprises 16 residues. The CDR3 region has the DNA TGTGCTAGGGGACAGGGCAATTCTGTTGATAATGAAAAACTGTTTTTT. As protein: CARGQGNSVDNEKLFF. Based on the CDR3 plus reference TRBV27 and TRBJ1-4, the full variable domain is EAQVTQNPRYLITVTGKKLTVTCSQNMNHEYMSWYRQDPGLGLRQIYYSMNVEVTDKGDVPEGYKVSRKEKRNFPLILESPSPNQTSLYFCARGQGNSVDNEKLFFGSGTQLSVL.

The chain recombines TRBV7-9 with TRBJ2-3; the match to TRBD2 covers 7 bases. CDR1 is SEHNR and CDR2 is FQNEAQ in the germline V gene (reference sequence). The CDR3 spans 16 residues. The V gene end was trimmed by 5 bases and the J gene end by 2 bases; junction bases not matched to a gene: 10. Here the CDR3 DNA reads TGTGCCAGCAGCCAATTGGGGAGCGGGATCACAGATACGCAGTATTTT. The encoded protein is CASSQLGSGITDTQYF.

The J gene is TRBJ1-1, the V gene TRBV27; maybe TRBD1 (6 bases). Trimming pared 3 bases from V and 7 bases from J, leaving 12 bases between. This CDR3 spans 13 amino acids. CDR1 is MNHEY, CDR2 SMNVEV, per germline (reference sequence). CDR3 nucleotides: TGTGCCAGCAGTTTCCCGGGGACACTTGAAGCTTTCTTT. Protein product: CASSFPGTLEAFF.

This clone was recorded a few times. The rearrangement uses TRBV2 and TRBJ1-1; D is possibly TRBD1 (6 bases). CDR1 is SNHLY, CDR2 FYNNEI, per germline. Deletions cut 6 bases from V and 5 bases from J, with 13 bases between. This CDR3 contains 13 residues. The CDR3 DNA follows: TGTGCCAGCAGAATTACAGGGTATACTGAAGCTTTCTTT. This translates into CASRITGYTEAFF.

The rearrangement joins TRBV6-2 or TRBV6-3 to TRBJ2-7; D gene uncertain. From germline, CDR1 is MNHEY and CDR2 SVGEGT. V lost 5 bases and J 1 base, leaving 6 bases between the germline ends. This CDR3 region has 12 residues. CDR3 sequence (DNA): TGTGCCAGCAGTCCAGAATCCTACGAGCAGTACTTC. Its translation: CASSPESYEQYF.

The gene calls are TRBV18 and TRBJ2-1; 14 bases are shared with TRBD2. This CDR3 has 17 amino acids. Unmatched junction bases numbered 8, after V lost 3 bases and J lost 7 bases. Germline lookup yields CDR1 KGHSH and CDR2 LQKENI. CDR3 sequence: CASSPPGLAGVRNEQFF. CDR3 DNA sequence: TGTGCCAGCTCACCTCCGGGACTAGCGGGGGTTAGGAATGAGCAGTTCTTC. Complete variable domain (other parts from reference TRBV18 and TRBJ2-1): NAGVMQNPRHLVRRRGQEARLRCSPMKGHSHVYWYRQLPEEGLKFMVYLQKENIIDESGMPKERFSAEFPKEGPSILRIQQVVRGDSAAYFCASSPPGLAGVRNEQFFGPGTRLTVL.

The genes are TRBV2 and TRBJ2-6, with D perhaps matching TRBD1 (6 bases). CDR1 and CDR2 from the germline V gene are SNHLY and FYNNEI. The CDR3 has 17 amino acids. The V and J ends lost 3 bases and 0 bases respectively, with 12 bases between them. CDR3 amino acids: CASSDRGWGSGANVLTF. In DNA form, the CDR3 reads TGTGCCAGCAGTGACAGGGGATGGGGCTCTGGGGCCAACGTCCTGACTTTC.

The CDR3 region has the DNA TGCGCCAGCAGCTTAATGACTAGTGGGTACGGTGAGCAGTTCTTC. Translated, it gives CASSLMTSGYGEQFF. This rearrangement joins TRBV5-1 to TRBJ2-1; weak D call: TRBD2 (6 bases). Deletions cut 2 bases from V and 9 bases from J, with 18 bases between. The CDR3 is 15 residues long. Germline CDR1 reads SGHRS; CDR2 reads YFSETQ.

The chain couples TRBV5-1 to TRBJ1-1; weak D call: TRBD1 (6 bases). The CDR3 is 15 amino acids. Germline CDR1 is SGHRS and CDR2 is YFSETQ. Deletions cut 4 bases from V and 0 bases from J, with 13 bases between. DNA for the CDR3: TGCGCCAGCAGCCTTAGGACAGTTATGAACACTGAAGCTTTCTTT. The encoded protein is CASSLRTVMNTEAFF.

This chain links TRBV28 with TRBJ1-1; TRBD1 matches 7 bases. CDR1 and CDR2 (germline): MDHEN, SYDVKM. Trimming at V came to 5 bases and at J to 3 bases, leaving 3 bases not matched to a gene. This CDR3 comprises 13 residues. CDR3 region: CASSPGQYTEAFF. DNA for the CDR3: TGTGCCAGCAGTCCGGGACAGTACACTGAAGCTTTCTTT.

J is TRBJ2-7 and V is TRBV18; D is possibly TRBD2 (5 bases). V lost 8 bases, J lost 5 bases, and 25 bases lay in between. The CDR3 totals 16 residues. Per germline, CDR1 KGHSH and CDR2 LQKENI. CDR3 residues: CASAPSSYGTADEQYF. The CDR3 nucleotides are TGTGCCAGCGCCCCATCGTCTTACGGAACAGCGGACGAGCAGTACTTC.

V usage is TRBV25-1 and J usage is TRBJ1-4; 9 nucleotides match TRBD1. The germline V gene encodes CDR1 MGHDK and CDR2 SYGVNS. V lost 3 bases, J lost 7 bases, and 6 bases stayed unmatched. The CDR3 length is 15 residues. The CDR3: CASSDTGGAGEKLFF. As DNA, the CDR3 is TGTGCCAGCAGTGACACAGGGGGCGCGGGTGAAAAACTGTTTTTT.

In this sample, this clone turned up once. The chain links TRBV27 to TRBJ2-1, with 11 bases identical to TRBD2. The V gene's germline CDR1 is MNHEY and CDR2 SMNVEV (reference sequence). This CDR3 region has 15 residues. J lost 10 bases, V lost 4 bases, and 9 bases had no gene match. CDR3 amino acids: CASSSSSGGRGEQFF. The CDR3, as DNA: TGTGCCAGCAGTTCCTCTAGCGGGGGGCGGGGGGAGCAGTTCTTC.

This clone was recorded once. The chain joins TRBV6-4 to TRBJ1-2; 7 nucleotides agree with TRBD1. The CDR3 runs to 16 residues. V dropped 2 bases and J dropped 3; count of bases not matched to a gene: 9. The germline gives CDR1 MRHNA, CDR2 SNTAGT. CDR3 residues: CASSDEFITGDYGYTF. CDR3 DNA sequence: TGTGCCAGCAGTGACGAGTTCATTACAGGGGACTATGGCTACACCTTC.

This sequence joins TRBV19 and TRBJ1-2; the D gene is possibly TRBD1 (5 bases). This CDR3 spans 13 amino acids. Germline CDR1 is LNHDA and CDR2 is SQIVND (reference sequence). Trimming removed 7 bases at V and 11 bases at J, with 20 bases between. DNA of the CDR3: TGTGCCAGTAATATGGGCCTCTCACGGGGGTACACCTTC. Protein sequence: CASNMGLSRGYTF.

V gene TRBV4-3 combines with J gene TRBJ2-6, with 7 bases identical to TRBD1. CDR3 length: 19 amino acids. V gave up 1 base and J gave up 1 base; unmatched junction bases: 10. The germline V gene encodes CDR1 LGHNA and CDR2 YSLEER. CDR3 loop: CASSQGTGTIVSGANVLTF. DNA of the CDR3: TGCGCCAGCAGCCAAGGGACAGGCACCATAGTGTCTGGGGCCAACGTCCTGACTTTC.

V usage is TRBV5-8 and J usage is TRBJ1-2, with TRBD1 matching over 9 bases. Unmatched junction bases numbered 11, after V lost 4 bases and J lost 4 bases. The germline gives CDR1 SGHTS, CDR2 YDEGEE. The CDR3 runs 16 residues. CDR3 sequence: CASSPPDRGRRYGYTF. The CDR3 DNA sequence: TGTGCCAGCAGCCCCCCGGACAGGGGCCGCCGCTATGGCTACACCTTC.

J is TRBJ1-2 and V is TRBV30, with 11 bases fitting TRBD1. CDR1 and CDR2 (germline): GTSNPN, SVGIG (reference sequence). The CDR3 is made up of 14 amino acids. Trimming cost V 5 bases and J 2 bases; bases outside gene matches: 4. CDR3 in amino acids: CAWGDRGFNYGYTF. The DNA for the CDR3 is TGTGCCTGGGGGGACAGGGGGTTCAACTATGGCTACACCTTC.

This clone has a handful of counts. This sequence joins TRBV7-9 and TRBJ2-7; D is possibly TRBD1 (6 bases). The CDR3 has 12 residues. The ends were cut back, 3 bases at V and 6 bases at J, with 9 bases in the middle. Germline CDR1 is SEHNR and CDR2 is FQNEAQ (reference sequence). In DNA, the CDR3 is TGTGCCAGCAGCTTCGAGACAGGCGAGCAGTACTTC. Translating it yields CASSFETGEQYF.

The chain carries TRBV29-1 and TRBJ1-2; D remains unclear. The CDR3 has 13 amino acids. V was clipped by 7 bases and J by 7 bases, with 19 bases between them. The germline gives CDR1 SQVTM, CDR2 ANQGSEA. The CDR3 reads CSALNPGLFGYTF. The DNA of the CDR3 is TGCAGCGCCCTGAACCCGGGTCTTTTTGGCTACACCTTC.

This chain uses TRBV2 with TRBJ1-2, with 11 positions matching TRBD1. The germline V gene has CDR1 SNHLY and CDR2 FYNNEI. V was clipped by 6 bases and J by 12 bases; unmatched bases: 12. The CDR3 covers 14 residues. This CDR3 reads CASRKRTGGEEDTF. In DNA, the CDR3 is TGTGCCAGCAGAAAAAGGACAGGGGGCGAAGAAGACACCTTC. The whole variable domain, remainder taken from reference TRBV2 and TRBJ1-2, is EPEVTQTPSHQVTQMGQEVILRCVPISNHLYFYWYRQILGQKVEFLVSFYNNEISEKSEIFDDQFSVERPDGSNFTLKIRSTKLEDSAMYFCASRKRTGGEEDTFGSGTRLTVV.

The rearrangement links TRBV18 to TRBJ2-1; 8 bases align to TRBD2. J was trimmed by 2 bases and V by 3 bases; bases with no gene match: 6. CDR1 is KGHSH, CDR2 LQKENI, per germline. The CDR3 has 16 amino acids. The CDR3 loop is CASSPVVTSAYNEQFF. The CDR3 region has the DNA TGTGCCAGCTCACCGGTGGTGACTAGCGCCTACAATGAGCAGTTCTTC. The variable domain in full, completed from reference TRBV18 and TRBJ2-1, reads NAGVMQNPRHLVRRRGQEARLRCSPMKGHSHVYWYRQLPEEGLKFMVYLQKENIIDESGMPKERFSAEFPKEGPSILRIQQVVRGDSAAYFCASSPVVTSAYNEQFFGPGTRLTVL.

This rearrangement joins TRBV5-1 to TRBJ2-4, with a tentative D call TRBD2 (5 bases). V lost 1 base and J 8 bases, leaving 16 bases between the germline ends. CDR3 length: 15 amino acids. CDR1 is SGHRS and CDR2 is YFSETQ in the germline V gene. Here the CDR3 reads CASSLRGLSGDIQYF. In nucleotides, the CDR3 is TGCGCCAGCAGCTTGCGTGGGTTGTCCGGGGACATTCAGTACTTC.

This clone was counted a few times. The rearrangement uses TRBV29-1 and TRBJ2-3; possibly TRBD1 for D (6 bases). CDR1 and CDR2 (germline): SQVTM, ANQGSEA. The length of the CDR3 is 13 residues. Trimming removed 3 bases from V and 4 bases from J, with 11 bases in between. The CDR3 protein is CSVDVGAPDTQYF. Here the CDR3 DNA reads TGCAGCGTTGACGTGGGGGCCCCAGATACGCAGTATTTT.